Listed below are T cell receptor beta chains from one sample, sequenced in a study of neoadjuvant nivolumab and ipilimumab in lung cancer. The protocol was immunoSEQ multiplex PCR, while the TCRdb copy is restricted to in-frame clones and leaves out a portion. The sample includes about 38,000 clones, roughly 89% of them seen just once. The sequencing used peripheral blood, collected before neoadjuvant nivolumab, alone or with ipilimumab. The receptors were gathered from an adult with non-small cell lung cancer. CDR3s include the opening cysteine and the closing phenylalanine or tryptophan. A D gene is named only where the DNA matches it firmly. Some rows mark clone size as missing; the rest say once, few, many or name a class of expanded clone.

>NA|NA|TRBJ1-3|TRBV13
CASSLVGANSGNTIYF
TGTGCCAGCAGCTTAGTCGGGGCAAACTCTGGAAACACCATATATTTT
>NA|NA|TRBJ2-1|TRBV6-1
CASRVRNEQFF
TGTGCCAGCAGGGTCCGCAATGAGCAGTTCTTC
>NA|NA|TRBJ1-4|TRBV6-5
CASSQGRNNEKLFF
TGTGCCAGCAGCCAGGGACGGAATAATGAAAAACTGTTTTTT
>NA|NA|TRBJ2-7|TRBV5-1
CASSIGTDSSYEQYF
TGCGCCAGCAGCATAGGGACGGATAGCTCCTACGAGCAGTACTTC
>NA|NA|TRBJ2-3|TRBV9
CASSVGSRSSTDTQYF
TGTGCCAGCAGCGTAGGGTCGCGTTCTAGCACAGATACGCAGTATTTT
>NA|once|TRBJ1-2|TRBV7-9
CASSFDGSHYGYTF
TGTGCCAGCAGCTTTGACGGGAGCCACTATGGCTACACCTTC
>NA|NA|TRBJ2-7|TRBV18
CASSPPSGSLDEQYF
TGTGCCAGCTCACCACCGTCCGGGAGTCTCGACGAGCAGTACTTC
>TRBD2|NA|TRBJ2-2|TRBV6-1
CASSVLGRDTGELFF
TGTGCCAGCAGTGTTCTGGGGAGGGACACCGGGGAGCTGTTTTTT
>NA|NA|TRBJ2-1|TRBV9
CASSPGGNEQFF
TGTGCCAGCAGCCCGGGTGGGAATGAGCAGTTCTTC
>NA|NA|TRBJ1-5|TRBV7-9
CASSPSGDQPQHF
TGTGCCAGCAGCCCCAGCGGGGATCAGCCCCAGCATTTT
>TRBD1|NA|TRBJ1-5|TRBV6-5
CASSLQGVDQPQHF
TGTGCCAGCAGCCTACAGGGGGTAGATCAGCCCCAGCATTTT
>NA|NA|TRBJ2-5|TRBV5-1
CASSLQETQYF
TGCGCCAGCAGCTTACAAGAGACCCAGTACTTC
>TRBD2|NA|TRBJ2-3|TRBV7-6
CASSQKTSARLDTQYF
TGTGCCAGCAGCCAGAAGACTAGCGCTAGATTGGATACGCAGTATTTT
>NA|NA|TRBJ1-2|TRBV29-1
CSVEEHRTYGYTF
TGCAGCGTTGAAGAGCACAGAACCTATGGCTACACCTTC
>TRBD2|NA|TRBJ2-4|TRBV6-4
CASSEGAGGSNIQYF
TGTGCCAGCAGTGAAGGTGCGGGAGGGTCAAACATTCAGTACTTC
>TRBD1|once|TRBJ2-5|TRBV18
CASSRQGARQETQYF
TGTGCCAGCTCACGCCAGGGGGCGCGTCAAGAGACCCAGTACTTC
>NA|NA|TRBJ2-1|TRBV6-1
CASSETSTGGYNEQFF
TGTGCCAGCAGCGAAACCTCAACCGGGGGTTACAATGAGCAGTTCTTC
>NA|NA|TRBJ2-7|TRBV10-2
CASSEGALSYEQYF
TGCGCCAGCAGTGAAGGAGCGCTTTCCTACGAGCAGTACTTC
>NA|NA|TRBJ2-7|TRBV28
CASRARYEQYF
TGTGCCAGCAGGGCCCGATACGAGCAGTACTTC
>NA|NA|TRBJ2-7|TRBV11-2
CASSGSSYEQYF
TGTGCCAGCAGCGGGTCCTCCTACGAGCAGTACTTC
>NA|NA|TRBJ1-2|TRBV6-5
CASSREGSLSYGYTF
TGTGCCAGCAGCCGAGAGGGCAGTCTCTCCTATGGCTACACCTTC
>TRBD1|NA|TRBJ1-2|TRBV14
CASSQEWGTGEGYTF
TGTGCCAGCAGCCAAGAATGGGGCACAGGGGAGGGCTACACCTTC
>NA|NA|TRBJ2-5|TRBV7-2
CASSLQETQYF
TGTGCCAGCAGCCTTCAAGAGACCCAGTACTTC
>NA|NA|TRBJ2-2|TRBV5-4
CASSLGGVAGELFF
TGTGCCAGCAGCTTGGGTGGGGTGGCCGGGGAGCTGTTTTTT
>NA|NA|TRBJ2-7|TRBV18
CASSTETRGVEQYF
TGTGCCAGCTCAACCGAGACTCGGGGCGTCGAGCAGTACTTC
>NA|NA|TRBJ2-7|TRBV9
CASSGGQFRGEQYF
TGTGCCAGCAGCGGAGGACAGTTCAGGGGCGAGCAGTACTTC
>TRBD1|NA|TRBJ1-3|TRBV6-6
CASSTGGNGNTIYF
TGTGCCAGCAGTACAGGGGGCAATGGAAACACCATATATTTT
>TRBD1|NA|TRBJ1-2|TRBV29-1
CSVVWDRGGGYTF
TGCAGCGTTGTTTGGGACAGGGGTGGAGGCTACACCTTC
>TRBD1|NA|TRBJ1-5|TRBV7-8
CASSFPQGAKPSGQPQHF
TGTGCCAGCAGCTTTCCACAGGGGGCCAAGCCCTCTGGGCAGCCCCAGCATTTT
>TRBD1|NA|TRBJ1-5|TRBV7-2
CASSLSSVTGGNQPQHF
TGTGCCAGCAGCTTAAGTTCCGTGACAGGGGGCAATCAGCCCCAGCATTTT
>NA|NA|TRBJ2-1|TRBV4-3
CASTSTLAPSYNEQFF
TGCGCCAGCACCTCAACACTAGCCCCGTCCTACAATGAGCAGTTCTTC
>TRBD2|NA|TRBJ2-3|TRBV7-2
CASSLGLAAPDTQYF
TGTGCCAGCAGCTTAGGACTAGCCGCCCCAGATACGCAGTATTTT
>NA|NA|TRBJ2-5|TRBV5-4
CASSPDGKQETQYF
TGTGCCAGCAGCCCAGACGGGAAACAGGAGACCCAGTACTTC
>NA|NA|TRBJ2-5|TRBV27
CASSLGRPETQYF
TGTGCCAGCAGTTTAGGTCGGCCAGAGACCCAGTACTTC
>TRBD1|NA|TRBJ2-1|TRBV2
CASSEQGAGNEQFF
TGTGCCAGCAGTGAACAGGGGGCGGGAAATGAGCAGTTCTTC
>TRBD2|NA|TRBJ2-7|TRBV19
CASSTSGGAYEQYF
TGTGCCAGTAGTACTAGCGGGGGAGCCTACGAGCAGTACTTC
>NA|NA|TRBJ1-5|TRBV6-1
CASSEGGAGNQPQHF
TGTGCCAGCAGTGAGGGGGGGGCGGGCAATCAGCCCCAGCATTTT
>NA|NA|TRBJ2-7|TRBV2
CASSEDLAPTPRVGYEQYF
TGTGCCAGCAGTGAGGATCTAGCACCGACCCCGAGAGTGGGCTACGAGCAGTACTTC
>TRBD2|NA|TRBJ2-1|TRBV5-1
CASSLNTGLAGNEQFF
TGCGCCAGCAGCTTGAATACGGGACTAGCGGGAAACGAGCAGTTCTTC
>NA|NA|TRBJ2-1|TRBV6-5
CASSYGIYNEQFF
TGTGCCAGCAGTTACGGGATCTACAATGAGCAGTTCTTC
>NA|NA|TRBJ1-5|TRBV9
CASSPFGYQPQHF
TGTGCCAGCAGCCCCTTCGGTTATCAGCCCCAGCATTTT
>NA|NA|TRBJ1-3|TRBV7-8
CASSGGAGGNTIYF
TGTGCCAGCAGCGGGGGGGCAGGGGGAAACACCATATATTTT